These 8 T cell receptor beta chains were all obtained from the same sample, sequenced in a study of blood T cell repertoires in COVID-19. Measured with immunoSEQ multiplex PCR; TCRdb has only the in-frame clones, and not every one. The data contain 55,000 to 80,000 clones, around 88% of them seen just once; the ten biggest clones take up around 12%. Sequencing was carried out using peripheral blood. These receptor sequences come from a human donor in a cohort sampled during active COVID-19.

The chain carries TRBV28 and TRBJ2-7, with TRBD2 matching over 8 bases. Trimming cost V 6 bases and J 7 bases; bases outside gene matches: 8. The CDR3 loop spans 13 amino acids. The germline CDR1 and CDR2 sequences are MDHEN and SYDVKM. This CDR3 is CASSGGATREQYF. As DNA, the CDR3 is TGTGCCAGCAGCGGGGGGGCAACGCGGGAGCAGTACTTC.

The V gene is TRBV7-9, the J gene TRBJ2-3; 7 nucleotides agree with TRBD2. This CDR3 contains 14 residues. V was pared by 8 bases and J by 3 bases, with 8 bases of the junction left unmatched. The germline V gene has CDR1 SEHNR and CDR2 FQNEAQ (reference sequence). The DNA for the CDR3 is TGTGCCAGCGATCCTTGGGGGGGGACAGATACGCAGTATTTT. Translation: CASDPWGGTDTQYF. Filled out from reference TRBV7-9 and TRBJ2-3, the complete variable domain reads DTGVSQNPRHKITKRGQNVTFRCDPISEHNRLYWYRQTLGQGPEFLTYFQNEAQLEKSRLLSDRFSAERPKGSFSTLEIQRTEQGDSAMYLCASDPWGGTDTQYFGPGTRLTVL.

The chain joins TRBV5-1 to TRBJ1-2; 7 bases agree with TRBD1. V shed 1 base, J shed 4 bases, and the junction held 16 bases outside the gene matches. Germline CDR1 and CDR2: SGHRS and YFSETQ. The CDR3 has 18 amino acids. The CDR3: CASSLSLQNSDRFYGYTF. CDR3 DNA sequence: TGCGCCAGCAGCTTGAGTCTACAAAATTCGGACAGGTTCTATGGCTACACCTTC.

V gene TRBV6-5 combines with J gene TRBJ2-1, with unresolved D. Germline CDR1 MNHEY, CDR2 SVGAGI. This CDR3 has 15 residues. V lost 4 bases and J lost 2, with 12 bases in between. The CDR3 DNA reads as TGTGCCAGCAGTTTTCAGTTGAATCCCTACAATGAGCAGTTCTTC. It yields the protein CASSFQLNPYNEQFF.

The gene calls are TRBV4-1 and TRBJ1-4; maybe TRBD1 (6 bases). V was trimmed by 5 bases and J by 5 bases, leaving 18 bases between them. The CDR3 consists of 16 residues. Germline CDR1 and CDR2: MGHRA and YSYEKL. This CDR3 is CASSIGGGGGNEKLFF. The CDR3 coding sequence is TGCGCCAGCAGCATTGGAGGAGGGGGGGGAAATGAAAAACTGTTTTTT.

J is TRBJ2-3 and V is TRBV7-6; perhaps TRBD2 as D (5 bases). Germline V CDR1 and CDR2: SGHVS, FNYEAQ. V lost 7 bases, J lost 4 bases, and 24 bases lay in between. The CDR3 has 17 amino acids. CDR3 DNA: TGTGCCAGCACCCTAGCCGGAACCCGGGGTACCGCAGATACGCAGTATTTT. Its protein product is CASTLAGTRGTADTQYF.

The chain is built from TRBV5-4 and TRBJ1-1; perhaps TRBD1 as D (6 bases). Trimming cost V 2 bases and J 1 base, with 9 bases left between them. CDR1 and CDR2 (germline): SGHNT, YYREEE (reference sequence). The CDR3 spans 14 residues. CDR3 bases: TGTGCCAGCAGCTTACCGACAGGGAACACTGAAGCTTTCTTT. As protein: CASSLPTGNTEAFF. The entire variable domain, with the rest obtained from reference TRBV5-4 and TRBJ1-1, is as follows: ETGVTQSPTHLIKTRGQQVTLRCSSQSGHNTVSWYQQALGQGPQFIFQYYREEENGRGNFPPRFSGLQFPNYSSELNVNALELDDSALYLCASSLPTGNTEAFFGQGTRLTVV.

V is TRBV28 and J is TRBJ2-1; 7 nucleotides agree with TRBD1. From germline, CDR1 is MDHEN and CDR2 SYDVKM. There are 16 residues in the CDR3. The ends lost 8 bases at V and 1 base at J; junction bases unmatched: 11. DNA for the CDR3: TGTGCCAGCTCTAAGGGGGCATTTATGTCCTACAATGAGCAGTTCTTC. This sequence encodes CASSKGAFMSYNEQFF.